This record concerns one TCR beta chain sequence. The antigen is not known. Treatment specified: about 20 received Ad26.COV2.S at low or high dose, single or two shots; a few received placebo; per-sample allocation not given. Sampling occurred on day 63 after the first vaccine or placebo injection. This sample was included in a study of Ad26.COV2.S vaccination and SARS-CoV-2 variants. Study context: Intramuscular Ad26.COV2.S at 5x10^10 or 1x10^11 viral particles.

Here immunoSEQ multiplex PCR was the method, and the copy in TCRdb shows in-frame clones only, minus some. The table records 410,000 or so clones, approximately 92% of them present only once. Findings of the study overall: Substantial response breadth was reportedly seen for spike-specific CD8+ and CD4+ T cells after vaccination. Comparability of non-spike TCR breadth was observed across vaccine and placebo recipients.

Germline V lookup: CDR1 LGHDT, CDR2 YNNKEL (reference sequence). The CDR3 spans 15 residues. The V gene lost 11 bases and the J gene lost 0 bases, with 18 bases spanning the gap. The source is a person between 18 and 59 years old who received the Ad26.COV2.S COVID-19 vaccine or a placebo. The chain combines TRBV3-1 (or the pseudogene TRBV3-2) with TRBJ2-3; D is possibly TRBD1 or TRBD2 (5 bases each). This material consisted of peripheral blood, taken in a trial of Ad26.COV2.S vaccine versus placebo. The CDR3 sequence: CASGLGVTSTDTQYF. The CDR3 DNA follows: TGTGCCTCAGGCCTGGGGGTAACTAGCACAGATACGCAGTATTTT.